This T cell receptor (beta chain) is drawn from a study of monozygotic twins with inflammatory bowel disease (dated by TCRdb to the late 2010s). Some background on the complete study: The full study comprised around 28 monozygotic twin pairs: nine German pairs (four IBD-concordant, five IBD-discordant) and 19 IBD-discordant Danish pairs. The search for disease-associated traits relied mainly on comparing IBD patients with their genetically identical healthy co-twins within discordant pairs. Each individual had, on average, about 151 000 unique TCRalpha sequences and 181 000 unique TCRbeta sequences available for analysis. Broader findings and caveats from the paper: TCRbeta repertoire diversity, by inverse Simpson index, was decreased in IBD patients compared with their healthy co-twins. Because patients received different immunosuppressive treatments, the repertoires may have picked up extra background noise and variability between individuals. Repertoire similarity did not differ between concordant and discordant twins, which could be due to limited statistical power. Distinction between different T cell subtypes could not be achieved in the analysis. The results gave no support for a single strong signal or clonotype linked to IBD. Compared with healthy twins, IBD patients shared fewer clonotypes with other individuals, and the difference was most pronounced in patients with signs of disease activity.

From each donor, a roughly 2.6 ml peripheral blood sample was collected into PAXgene tubes and stored at -80 degrees C. Without any T cell sorting, total RNA was extracted from whole blood using the PAXgene blood miRNA kit on an automated QIAcube. Deep TCRalpha and TCRbeta repertoire profiling with unique molecular barcoding was performed on peripheral blood of monozygotic twin pairs concordant or discordant for inflammatory bowel disease. Smoking habits were recorded for all twin pairs, with individuals classified as current, former or never smokers. From its cysteine to its phenylalanine, the CDR3 spans 13 amino acids. DNA is not on record. According to the germline V gene, CDR1 reads MDHEN and CDR2 reads SYDVKM. Of note for this clonotype: There is no known antigen for this receptor.

Library creation used 5' RACE. The input for every TCR library was 3500 ng of total RNA. For each sample, cDNA synthesis with SMARTScribe reverse transcriptase was split into eight separate reactions. Unique molecular identifiers containing a 6-nucleotide sample barcode were introduced through template switching during cDNA synthesis. TCRalpha and TCRbeta cDNA was amplified by two nested PCRs of around 16 and 10 cycles, with bead purification after each PCR. Before amplification, the cDNA was treated with uracil DNA-glycosylase and purified using the QIAquick PCR purification kit. The second PCR was the step at which Illumina TruSeq-compatible adapters and sample-specific barcodes were added. TapeStation and Qubit were used to check library quality and concentration, and roughly 4.8 ng of each library went into the pool. Sequencing of pooled libraries was carried out on an Illumina HiSeq2500 single-index Rapid Run using 2 x 100 bp reads and custom sequencing primers. The study's own analysis went as follows. MiGEC version 1.2.6 was used for UMI-based consensus assembly, which corrected PCR and sequencing errors. MiXCR version 2.1.1 handled V(D)J alignment, clonotype assembly and CDR3 extraction. Gene usage, clonotype sharing and MAIT/NKT TCR abundance were normalised by analysing the top 1000, 10 000 and 20 000 clonotypes per sample. Diversity was computed as the inverse Simpson index with the vegan R package after downsampling to 27 000 UMIs. Paired Mann-Whitney U tests were applied to discordant twin pairs, with Benjamini-Hochberg correction for multiple testing. Each CDR3 protein sequence appears as one entry after TCRdb reprocessed the reads, and no DNA is included. What appears here as the V and J calls and clone size reflects TCRdb's work, not the paper's. The table held for this sample gives roughly 200,000 distinct CDR3 sequences. The ten biggest clones cover roughly 1.7% of the sample.

This clonotype was obtained from a human donor with ulcerative colitis or Crohn's disease, or a healthy co-twin of an affected twin (not recorded which). The sequenced material came from blood. The sequence joins TRBV28 to TRBJ2-4; with no DNA, the TCRdb D assignment of TRBD1 cannot be verified. The CDR3 has the sequence CASLLSGGDIQYF.